A selection of T cell receptor beta chains follows, all from one sample in a study of CD8+ T cells in alopecia areata. Some clones are missing from TCRdb's copy, which holds only in-frame ones; the method was immunoSEQ multiplex PCR. The data hold around 69,000 clones, with roughly three fifths observed a single time. Sequenced material: CD8+ T cells sorted from blood, taken at week 0. These TCRs come from a human donor with alopecia areata. CDR3s include the opening cysteine and the closing phenylalanine or tryptophan. The D gene is left open where the match is weak. Some rows have no size entry. The others give once, few or many, or a class for an expanded clone.

abundance: -; j_gene: TRBJ2-7; v_gene: TRBV4-1; d_gene: TRBD2; CDR3nt: TGCGCCAGCAGTCTAGCGGGGGGCTACGAGCAGTACTTC; CDR3aa: CASSLAGGYEQYF
abundance: -; j_gene: TRBJ1-5; v_gene: TRBV6-5; d_gene: TRBD1; CDR3nt: TGTGCCAGCAGTTACCAGGGACAGGGAGATCAGCCCCAGCATTTT; CDR3aa: CASSYQGQGDQPQHF
abundance: -; j_gene: TRBJ2-3; v_gene: TRBV7-8; d_gene: -; CDR3nt: TGTGCCAGCACCCGAGGACGGGCAGATACGCAGTATTTT; CDR3aa: CASTRGRADTQYF
abundance: -; j_gene: TRBJ2-7; v_gene: TRBV29-1; d_gene: -; CDR3nt: TGCAGCATACGACAGGACGGGTACGAGCAGTACTTC; CDR3aa: CSIRQDGYEQYF
abundance: -; j_gene: TRBJ1-1; v_gene: TRBV9; d_gene: -; CDR3nt: TGTGCCAGCAGCGTCTCGGACGGGAACACTGAAGCTTTCTTT; CDR3aa: CASSVSDGNTEAFF
abundance: -; j_gene: TRBJ1-1; v_gene: TRBV29-1; d_gene: TRBD1; CDR3nt: TGCAGCGCCCGCGCGACAGGGGAGTACGAAGCTTTCTTT; CDR3aa: CSARATGEYEAFF
abundance: -; j_gene: TRBJ1-2; v_gene: TRBV29-1; d_gene: -; CDR3nt: TGCAGCGCCGCAAGAACGTATGGCTACACCTTC; CDR3aa: CSAARTYGYTF
abundance: once; j_gene: TRBJ1-1; v_gene: TRBV30; d_gene: -; CDR3nt: TGTGCCTGGAGACGAGCGGAGACTGAAGCTTTCTTT; CDR3aa: CAWRRAETEAFF
abundance: few; j_gene: TRBJ1-1; v_gene: TRBV7-2; d_gene: -; CDR3nt: TGTGCCAGCAGCCCAACCTCAGGACGGTACGGCACTGAAGCTTTCTTT; CDR3aa: CASSPTSGRYGTEAFF
abundance: -; j_gene: TRBJ1-3; v_gene: TRBV27; d_gene: -; CDR3nt: TGTGCCAGCAGTTTAACCGCCGGAAACACCATATATTTT; CDR3aa: CASSLTAGNTIYF
abundance: large; j_gene: TRBJ2-7; v_gene: TRBV13; d_gene: -; CDR3nt: TGTGCCAGCAGCTGGGGGCGGAACGAGCAGTACTTC; CDR3aa: CASSWGRNEQYF
abundance: -; j_gene: TRBJ1-1; v_gene: TRBV2; d_gene: -; CDR3nt: TGTGCCAGCAGTGAAGGAGACCGCTCCCTCTGGAACACTGAAGCTTTCTTT; CDR3aa: CASSEGDRSLWNTEAFF
abundance: -; j_gene: TRBJ2-5; v_gene: TRBV7-8; d_gene: TRBD2; CDR3nt: TGTGCCAGCAGCTTAGATCCCCAGCTAGCGGGGGACCAAGAGACCCAGTACTTC; CDR3aa: CASSLDPQLAGDQETQYF
abundance: -; j_gene: TRBJ1-1; v_gene: TRBV27; d_gene: -; CDR3nt: TGTGCCAGCAGTCTAACCCTGAACACTGAAGCTTTCTTT; CDR3aa: CASSLTLNTEAFF
abundance: -; j_gene: TRBJ1-1; v_gene: TRBV2; d_gene: -; CDR3nt: TGTGCCAGCAGTGAAGGGGGAGCTGAAGCTTTCTTT; CDR3aa: CASSEGGAEAFF
abundance: -; j_gene: TRBJ2-7; v_gene: TRBV4-3; d_gene: -; CDR3nt: TGCGCCAGCAGTCCCGACAGGGACCCGCGGGGCGAGCAGTACTTC; CDR3aa: CASSPDRDPRGEQYF
abundance: few; j_gene: TRBJ2-7; v_gene: TRBV5-1; d_gene: -; CDR3nt: TGCGCCAGCAGCTTGGAAGGACTTCACTACGAGCAGTACTTC; CDR3aa: CASSLEGLHYEQYF
abundance: -; j_gene: TRBJ2-5; v_gene: TRBV2; d_gene: -; CDR3nt: TGTGCCAGCAGCCGAGCCCCGTGGGGGGCCTCGAGGGAGGGAGAGACCCAGTACTTC; CDR3aa: CASSRAPWGASREGETQYF
abundance: -; j_gene: TRBJ2-7; v_gene: TRBV7-2; d_gene: -; CDR3nt: TGTGCCAGCAGCTTACAGGTCTCCTACGAGCAGTACTTC; CDR3aa: CASSLQVSYEQYF
abundance: once; j_gene: TRBJ1-2; v_gene: TRBV29-1; d_gene: -; CDR3nt: TGCATTACCGGGGGAGACCGTAACTATGGCTACACCTTC; CDR3aa: CITGGDRNYGYTF
abundance: -; j_gene: TRBJ1-1; v_gene: TRBV4-1; d_gene: -; CDR3nt: TGCGCCAGCAGCCACCTGGTAGGCAGGAACACTGAAGCTTTCTTT; CDR3aa: CASSHLVGRNTEAFF
abundance: -; j_gene: TRBJ1-2; v_gene: TRBV1; d_gene: -; CDR3nt: TGCACCAGCAGCCAAACCCTGGGACAGATTATCTCCATAGGCTACACCTTC; CDR3aa: CTSSQTLGQIISIGYTF
abundance: -; j_gene: TRBJ2-7; v_gene: TRBV7-9; d_gene: TRBD1; CDR3nt: TGTGCCAGCAGCTTGTCCGGCACAGGGGGCTACGAGCAGTACTTC; CDR3aa: CASSLSGTGGYEQYF
abundance: few; j_gene: TRBJ1-3; v_gene: TRBV9; d_gene: -; CDR3nt: TGTGCCAGCAGCCCTGACCGGTCAGCTGGAAACACCATATATTTT; CDR3aa: CASSPDRSAGNTIYF
abundance: -; j_gene: TRBJ2-7; v_gene: TRBV7-2; d_gene: -; CDR3nt: TGTGCCAGCAGCTTGACCTTTAGCGGCACTACGGGCGAGCAGTACTTC; CDR3aa: CASSLTFSGTTGEQYF
abundance: few; j_gene: TRBJ2-3; v_gene: TRBV19; d_gene: -; CDR3nt: TGTGCCAGTAGTCCCAGGGCAGGGGGCACAGATACGCAGTATTTT; CDR3aa: CASSPRAGGTDTQYF
abundance: few; j_gene: TRBJ2-7; v_gene: TRBV9; d_gene: -; CDR3nt: TGTGCCAGCAGCGTTAATAGGGACTCATCCACCTACGAGCAGTACTTC; CDR3aa: CASSVNRDSSTYEQYF
abundance: once; j_gene: TRBJ1-1; v_gene: TRBV5-1; d_gene: -; CDR3nt: TGCGCCAGCAGCTCCGGACATATGAACACTGAAGCTTTCTTT; CDR3aa: CASSSGHMNTEAFF
abundance: few; j_gene: TRBJ2-7; v_gene: TRBV29-1; d_gene: -; CDR3nt: TGCAGCGTTGAACTTGAAGCAGTCTCCTCCTACGAGCAGTACTTC; CDR3aa: CSVELEAVSSYEQYF
abundance: once; j_gene: TRBJ2-1; v_gene: TRBV7-9; d_gene: TRBD2; CDR3nt: TGTGCCAGCAGCAAGACTAGCGGCAAAAGTGAGCAGTTCTTC; CDR3aa: CASSKTSGKSEQFF
abundance: -; j_gene: TRBJ2-7; v_gene: TRBV29-1; d_gene: -; CDR3nt: TGCAGCGTTGAAGATCCCAACAGAACCTACGAGCAGTACTTC; CDR3aa: CSVEDPNRTYEQYF
abundance: -; j_gene: TRBJ1-5; v_gene: TRBV30; d_gene: -; CDR3nt: TGTGCCAGACGGGACGGGCCCACCAAAGGACCAAGCCAGAATTATCAGCCCCAGCATTTT; CDR3aa: CARRDGPTKGPSQNYQPQHF
abundance: once; j_gene: TRBJ2-7; v_gene: TRBV30; d_gene: -; CDR3nt: TGTGCCTGGAGTGCCCCTATGTACGAGCAGTACTTC; CDR3aa: CAWSAPMYEQYF
abundance: few; j_gene: TRBJ2-3; v_gene: TRBV19; d_gene: TRBD1; CDR3nt: TGTGCCAGTAGTATCGCCCAGGGGGCGAACACAGATACGCAGTATTTT; CDR3aa: CASSIAQGANTDTQYF
abundance: -; j_gene: TRBJ2-2; v_gene: TRBV29-1; d_gene: TRBD2; CDR3nt: TGCAGCGTTGAACTTCTAGCGGGAAACACCGGGGAGCTGTTTTTT; CDR3aa: CSVELLAGNTGELFF
abundance: once; j_gene: TRBJ2-3; v_gene: TRBV4-1; d_gene: -; CDR3nt: TGCGCCAGCAGCCACATGAGCGGAAGCACAGATACGCAGTATTTT; CDR3aa: CASSHMSGSTDTQYF
abundance: -; j_gene: TRBJ1-2; v_gene: TRBV29-1; d_gene: TRBD1; CDR3nt: TGCAGCTCCCGAACAGGGGTCTATGGCTACACCTTC; CDR3aa: CSSRTGVYGYTF
abundance: -; j_gene: TRBJ2-7; v_gene: TRBV27; d_gene: TRBD1; CDR3nt: TGTGCCAGCAGTTTAGGACAGGGCGCTACCTACGAGCAGTACTTC; CDR3aa: CASSLGQGATYEQYF
abundance: -; j_gene: TRBJ2-5; v_gene: TRBV28; d_gene: -; CDR3nt: TGTGCCAGCAGTCCCCTCAAGGACAGTCAAGAGACCCAGTACTTC; CDR3aa: CASSPLKDSQETQYF
abundance: -; j_gene: TRBJ1-1; v_gene: TRBV11-2; d_gene: -; CDR3nt: TGTGCCAGCAGCTATGGGGTCAGGGACACTGAAGCTTTCTTT; CDR3aa: CASSYGVRDTEAFF
abundance: -; j_gene: TRBJ2-7; v_gene: TRBV27; d_gene: -; CDR3nt: TGTGCCAGCAGGTGGGACGAGCAGTACTTC; CDR3aa: CASRWDEQYF